This T cell receptor beta chain was captured by sequencing in a study of blood T cells in healthy people across ages. Study outcomes and limitations: Diversity of TCR beta per million T cells declined in a roughly linear way with age.

Per sample, no less than 5.5 micrograms of total RNA were extracted. A J-beta primer mix and a sample-barcoded 5' primer were used in a second PCR of roughly 6 to 12 cycles. The authors tagged each cDNA molecule using a template-switch adaptor with 12 random nucleotides. Researchers report that each sample yielded at least 2.5 million CDR3-containing paired-end reads. TCRdb re-called the 5' RACE reads with MiXCR, one entry per CDR3 protein. Here the sample spans some 880,000 distinct CDR3 sequences, roughly 40% being singletons. This CDR3 contains 15 residues. Trimming at V came to 4 bases and at J to 3 bases, leaving 8 bases not matched to a gene. Germline values: CDR1 SGHRS, CDR2 YFSETQ. Of note for this clonotype: The antigen remains unidentified.

Material for sequencing was blood. This receptor was obtained from a man aged 18 to 30 in good health. The chain is built from TRBV5-1 and TRBJ1-1; 8 bases are shared with TRBD1. In nucleotides, the CDR3 is TGCGCCAGCAGCAACGGACAGGGCCCCTACACTGAAGCTTTCTTT. Its protein product is CASSNGQGPYTEAFF. Supplemented by reference TRBV5-1 and TRBJ1-1, the full variable domain reads KAGVTQTPRYLIKTRGQQVTLSCSPISGHRSVSWYQQTPGQGLQFLFEYFSETQRNKGNFPGRFSGRQFSNSRSEMNVSTLELGDSALYLCASSNGQGPYTEAFFGQGTRLTVV.